The 10 T cell receptor beta chains in this list originate from one sample, sequenced in a study of CD8+ T cells in alopecia areata. Extracted RNA was reverse transcribed, and the resulting cDNA served as sequencing template. Assay used: immunoSEQ multiplex PCR; TCRdb lists only in-frame clones, some missing. Of 95,000 to 100,000 clones in the sample, approximately 60% were seen once. The treatment was: oral pan-JAK inhibitor, 5-10 mg twice daily. The sequences come from CD8+ T cells sorted from blood, collected at week 4, from a patient treated with tofacitinib. These receptors came from a human donor with alopecia areata.

The rearrangement joins TRBV4-1 to TRBJ2-2, with D perhaps TRBD1 or TRBD2 (5 bases each). Germline V gene lookup returns CDR1 MGHRA and CDR2 YSYEKL. CDR3 length: 18 residues. Trimming cost V 1 base and J 2 bases, with 17 bases left between them. CDR3 DNA: TGCGCCAGCAGCCAAGTGTATTTGGGGACCGAAAACACCGGGGAGCTGTTTTTT. Encoded protein: CASSQVYLGTENTGELFF.

This clone occurred once. The rearrangement joins TRBV7-9 to TRBJ2-5, with 7 bases lining up with TRBD1. Germline-derived CDR1 and CDR2 are SEHNR and FQNEAQ (reference sequence). The junction had 6 bases not matched to a gene; V was cut back by 1 base and J by 4 bases. The CDR3 length is 15 residues. Here the CDR3 DNA reads TGTGCCAGCAGCTTAGGGGCAGGGGGTCCAGAGACCCAGTACTTC. Amino acid sequence: CASSLGAGGPETQYF.

The V call is TRBV10-3, the J call TRBJ2-1, with 7 bases identical to TRBD2. This CDR3 has 13 residues. Germline lookup yields CDR1 ENHRY and CDR2 SYGVKD. Trimming took 2 bases from V and 8 from J; bases not matched to a gene: 3. CDR3 protein: CAISEPSGDEQFF. CDR3 nucleotide sequence: TGTGCCATCAGTGAGCCTAGCGGCGATGAGCAGTTCTTC.

The gene calls are TRBV27 and TRBJ2-7; 9 nucleotides agree with TRBD1. The V segment lost 7 bases and the J segment 2 bases; nucleotides outside the gene matches: 9. CDR3 size: 15 residues. Germline V lookup: CDR1 MNHEY, CDR2 SMNVEV (reference sequence). The CDR3 bases are TGTGCCAGCAACAACCGGGACAGGGCGCCCTACGAGCAGTACTTC. Its protein is CASNNRDRAPYEQYF.

V is TRBV6-5 and J is TRBJ2-2, with unresolved D. From germline, CDR1 is MNHEY and CDR2 SVGAGI. Trimming shortened V by 0 bases and J by 4 bases, and 3 bases separated the two germline ends. This CDR3 has 13 residues. The CDR3 spells CASSYSSTGELFF. Written as DNA, the CDR3 is TGTGCCAGCAGTTACTCCAGCACCGGGGAGCTGTTTTTT.

This clone was observed a few times. This rearrangement joins TRBV29-1 to TRBJ1-1; D possibly corresponds to TRBD1 (6 bases). Germline values: CDR1 SQVTM, CDR2 ANQGSEA. The CDR3 is 13 residues long. With 1 base removed from V and 6 bases from J, the gap between germline ends came to 12 bases. CDR3 in amino acids: CSVEVQQGPEAFF. The CDR3 bases are TGCAGCGTTGAAGTCCAGCAGGGGCCTGAAGCTTTCTTT.

This clone was found a few times. Additional DNA sequences in this sample encode the identical CDR3. V is TRBV9 and J is TRBJ1-5, with D unresolved. The CDR3 totals 15 residues. Trimming stripped 4 bases from V and 0 bases from J, with 11 bases between. Germline CDR1 and CDR2: SGDLS and YYNGEE. DNA for the CDR3: TGTGCCAGCAGCCCGAGCGGGTATAGCAATCAGCCCCAGCATTTT. Translated: CASSPSGYSNQPQHF.

The chain joins TRBV5-1 to TRBJ1-1; 7 positions agree with TRBD1. This CDR3 has 16 amino acids. Germline V CDR1 and CDR2: SGHRS, YFSETQ. Trimming cost V 4 bases and J 7 bases; bases outside gene matches: 16. CDR3 coding DNA: TGCGCCAGCAGCGGGACCGGGACAGCTCAACCCTATGAAGCTTTCTTT. Translated, it gives CASSGTGTAQPYEAFF.

There are a few counts of this clone. The gene calls are TRBV7-2 and TRBJ2-5; unclear D gene. The germline V and J ends were trimmed by 1 base and 3 bases, with 12 bases remaining between them. The CDR3 sequence is 15 residues long. In germline, CDR1 is SGHTA, CDR2 FQGNSA. CDR3 sequence: CASSLEFLGEETQYF. CDR3 coding DNA: TGTGCCAGCAGCTTAGAGTTTTTGGGCGAAGAGACCCAGTACTTC.

This clone has a handful of counts. This chain uses TRBV2 with TRBJ2-5; the D is unclear. Looked up from germline, CDR1 is SNHLY and CDR2 is FYNNEI. This CDR3 is 10 amino acids long. V shed 3 bases and J shed 5 bases, with 1 base lying between them. CDR3 residues: CASSDETQYF. As DNA, the CDR3 is TGTGCCAGCAGTGACGAGACCCAGTACTTC.